The rows below give T cell receptor beta chains drawn from one sample of a study of T cells in localized non-small cell lung cancer. Assay: immunoSEQ multiplex PCR; the TCRdb copy retains only in-frame clones and omits some. The data show 10,000 to 15,000 clones, with 75% to 90% seen just once and around 30% held by the top ten. Sequencing used peripheral blood, obtained before any cancer treatment. The receptors come from a male donor at least 60 years old with stage I squamous cell lung carcinoma. Each CDR3 is given with its conserved first and last residue. A D gene is named only where the DNA matches it firmly. Clone size is stated in some rows and not others, as once, few, many or a class when expanded.

CDR3 DNA: TGTGCCAGCTCACCTCTGCGACAGGGGCGATTTGGAAACACCATATATTTT
CDR3 protein: CASSPLRQGRFGNTIYF
V gene: TRBV18
J gene: TRBJ1-3
clone size: few
D gene: TRBD1

CDR3 DNA: TGCGCCAGCAGCCCCAGGGGGCCTCTAACGGGAGTCGCCACAGATACGCAGTATTTT
CDR3 protein: CASSPRGPLTGVATDTQYF
V gene: TRBV5-1
J gene: TRBJ2-3
clone size: .
D gene: TRBD1

CDR3 DNA: TGTGCCAGCAGAGGGCGTCGGTATGGCTACACCTTC
CDR3 protein: CASRGRRYGYTF
V gene: TRBV6-8
J gene: TRBJ1-2
clone size: once
D gene: .

CDR3 DNA: TGTGCCAGCAGCCCGAGGACAGGGGGAAGCTATGGCTACACCTTC
CDR3 protein: CASSPRTGGSYGYTF
V gene: TRBV6-5
J gene: TRBJ1-2
clone size: .
D gene: TRBD1

CDR3 DNA: TGTGCCAGCAGTCTCACAGGGGGCAATCAGCCCCAGCATTTT
CDR3 protein: CASSLTGGNQPQHF
V gene: TRBV27
J gene: TRBJ1-5
clone size: .
D gene: TRBD1

CDR3 DNA: TGTGCCACCAGCAGGATAGCTCGGAATGAGCAGTTCTTC
CDR3 protein: CATSRIARNEQFF
V gene: TRBV15
J gene: TRBJ2-1
clone size: .
D gene: .

CDR3 DNA: TGCGCCAGCAGGTCCCCCGGGCGGGAATCCCAAGAGACCCAGTACTTC
CDR3 protein: CASRSPGRESQETQYF
V gene: TRBV5-1
J gene: TRBJ2-5
clone size: once
D gene: .

CDR3 DNA: TGTGCCACCTCCCCTAGAATCACCGATTACCATGAGCAGTTCTTC
CDR3 protein: CATSPRITDYHEQFF
V gene: TRBV15
J gene: TRBJ2-1
clone size: few
D gene: .

CDR3 DNA: TGTGCCATCAGCGGTTACCAAGAGACCCAGTACTTC
CDR3 protein: CAISGYQETQYF
V gene: TRBV10-3
J gene: TRBJ2-5
clone size: .
D gene: .

CDR3 DNA: TGTGCCAGTAGTCAGGGCACTACCCTCTATTTTGGCTACACCTTC
CDR3 protein: CASSQGTTLYFGYTF
V gene: TRBV19
J gene: TRBJ1-2
clone size: .
D gene: .

CDR3 DNA: TGTGCCAGCAGCCCCCGGGCGGGGGGAGTTTACGAGCAGTACTTC
CDR3 protein: CASSPRAGGVYEQYF
V gene: TRBV7-2
J gene: TRBJ2-7
clone size: .
D gene: TRBD2

CDR3 DNA: TGCGCCAGCAGGTGGACAGGGGACAATGAGCAGTTCTTC
CDR3 protein: CASRWTGDNEQFF
V gene: TRBV5-1
J gene: TRBJ2-1
clone size: .
D gene: TRBD1

CDR3 DNA: TGTGCCAGCAGCCGGGACAGGGCCAGAGTGCAGTACTTC
CDR3 protein: CASSRDRARVQYF
V gene: TRBV27
J gene: TRBJ2-7
clone size: .
D gene: TRBD1

CDR3 DNA: TGTGCCAGCAGCGTAGCAGTCCTCGGGATGAATGAGCAGTTCTTC
CDR3 protein: CASSVAVLGMNEQFF
V gene: TRBV9
J gene: TRBJ2-1
clone size: .
D gene: .

CDR3 DNA: TGTGCCAGCAGTTTACCGTTACACCGCCGAGGGGAAACTAGCGGGAGGGCCTCCGGGGAGCTGTTTTTT
CDR3 protein: CASSLPLHRRGETSGRASGELFF
V gene: TRBV28
J gene: TRBJ2-2
clone size: .
D gene: TRBD2

CDR3 DNA: TGTGCCAGCAGCTCTCGACAGGGTTGGGGCTACGAGCAGTACTTC
CDR3 protein: CASSSRQGWGYEQYF
V gene: TRBV11-2
J gene: TRBJ2-7
clone size: .
D gene: TRBD1

CDR3 DNA: TGTGCCAGCAGCCCACGGAGTTACGAGCAGTACTTC
CDR3 protein: CASSPRSYEQYF
V gene: TRBV2
J gene: TRBJ2-7
clone size: .
D gene: .